The 5 T cell receptor beta chains below were found in one sample sequenced in a study of human versus mouse CDR3 diversity and MHC coevolution. Assay used: immunoSEQ multiplex PCR; TCRdb lists only in-frame clones, some missing. This sample has about 73,000 clones; about 90% occur once, and the top ten carry less than 0.16%. Sequenced input: naive CD4+ T cells from blood. The subset here: CD45RO-negative CD62L-positive naive CD4 T cells. Source of these receptors: a person aged 25 to 75 in good health.

The V and J genes are TRBV4-1 and TRBJ1-5, with 8 bases fitting TRBD1. V lost 4 bases to trimming and J lost 7 bases; unmatched junction nucleotides: 6. The CDR3 length is 14 residues. From germline, CDR1 is MGHRA and CDR2 YSYEKL. The CDR3 coding sequence is TGCGCCAGCAGCCCCGACAGGGGCGGGCAGCCCCAGCATTTT. Its protein product is CASSPDRGGQPQHF.

The V and J genes are TRBV7-9 and TRBJ2-7, with 7 bases aligning to TRBD1. CDR3 size: 14 residues. The V gene end was trimmed by 5 bases and the J gene end by 3 bases; junction bases not matched to a gene: 7. Germline lookup yields CDR1 SEHNR and CDR2 FQNEAQ (reference sequence). For the CDR3, the DNA is TGTGCCAGCAGCCGCTCAGGGACAGTCTACGAGCAGTACTTC. This encodes CASSRSGTVYEQYF.

This clone was counted only a few times. V gene TRBV6-1 combines with J gene TRBJ1-2; 9 bases fit TRBD1. The germline CDR1 and CDR2 sequences are MNHNS and SASEGT. V gave up 6 bases and J gave up 7 bases; unmatched junction bases: 12. The CDR3 has 15 amino acids. The DNA for the CDR3 is TGTGCCAGCAGCGGTCCGGGACAGGGAGTGGGTGGCTACACCTTC. As protein: CASSGPGQGVGGYTF.

This chain links TRBV7-8 with TRBJ2-3, with D maybe TRBD2 (5 bases). V gave up 4 bases and J gave up 2 bases, with 16 bases separating them. CDR3 length: 16 residues. The germline gives CDR1 SGHVS, CDR2 FQNEAQ. The CDR3 coding sequence is TGTGCCAGCAGCTCCTGGGAGTACCGCTCCACAGATACGCAGTATTTT. This translates into CASSSWEYRSTDTQYF.

V gene TRBV19 combines with J gene TRBJ1-2; 10 bases match TRBD1. The CDR3 runs to 16 residues. Germline V gene data show CDR1 as LNHDA and CDR2 as SQIVND (reference sequence). V was clipped by 0 bases and J by 8 bases; unmatched bases: 9. CDR3 residues: CASSIDPRQGAGGYTF. CDR3 sequence (DNA): TGTGCCAGTAGTATAGATCCCCGACAGGGGGCTGGAGGCTACACCTTC.